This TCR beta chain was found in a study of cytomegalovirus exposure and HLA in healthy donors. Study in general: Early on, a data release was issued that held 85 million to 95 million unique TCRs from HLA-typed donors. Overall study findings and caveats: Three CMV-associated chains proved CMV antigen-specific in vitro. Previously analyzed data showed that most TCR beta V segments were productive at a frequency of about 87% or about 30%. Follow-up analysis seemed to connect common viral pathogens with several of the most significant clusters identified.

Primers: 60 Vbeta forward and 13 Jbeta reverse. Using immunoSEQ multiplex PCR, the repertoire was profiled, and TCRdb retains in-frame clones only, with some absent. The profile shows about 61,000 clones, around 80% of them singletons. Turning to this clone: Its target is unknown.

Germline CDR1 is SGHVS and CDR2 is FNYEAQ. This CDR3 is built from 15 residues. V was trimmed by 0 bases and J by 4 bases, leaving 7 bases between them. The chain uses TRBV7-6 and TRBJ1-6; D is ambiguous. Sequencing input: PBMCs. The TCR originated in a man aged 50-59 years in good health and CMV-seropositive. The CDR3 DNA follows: TGTGCCAGCAGCTTAGCACAGAGTTATAATTCACCCCTCCACTTT. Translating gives CASSLAQSYNSPLHF. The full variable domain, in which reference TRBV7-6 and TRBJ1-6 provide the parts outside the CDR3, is GAGVSQSPRYKVTKRGQDVALRCDPISGHVSLYWYRQALGQGPEFLTYFNYEAQQDKSGLPNDRFSAERPEGSISTLTIQRTEQRDSAMYRCASSLAQSYNSPLHFGNGTRLTVT.